This T cell receptor beta chain appears in the sequencing data of a study of early T cells in non-severe SARS-CoV-2 infection (dated by TCRdb to 2020 to 2023). Background for the entire study: TCR sequencing used bulk RNA from unsorted whole blood, so alpha and beta chains could not be paired.

Preparation of the library involved 5' RACE. Sequencing was carried out with a NextSeq 500. Unique molecular identifiers were attached to individual cDNA molecules in the TCR library protocol so that sequencing error and PCR bias could be corrected. TCR alpha and beta chains were both sequenced, and the abundances of alpha and beta sequences in each sample were closely correlated with each other. On the authors' methods: Decombinator V4 was used to annotate the V gene, J gene and CDR3 of the TCR sequences. TCRs were defined as expanded if a significant change between any two time points was detected under a Poisson model with p below 0.0001. TCR abundances were normalised to the total number of TCRs sequenced per sample and expressed as counts per million. TRAV1-2 paired with TRAJ12, TRAJ20 or TRAJ33 defined MAIT TCRs, while TRAV10 paired with TRAJ18 defined iNKT TCRs. A search of VDJdb, accessed on 1 November 2021, was run for TCRs annotated to CMV, EBV and SARS-CoV-2, with TCRs annotated for multiple antigens excluded. TCRdb reprocessed the public reads (quality trimming at Q25 with fastp, clone calling with MiXCR) and kept in-frame beta chains. All rows with the same CDR3 protein become a single entry with the most common DNA and genes. It is TCRdb's table, rather than the study itself, that gives the V and J calls and clone size. This sample gives over 90,000 distinct CDR3 sequences in total; approximately 12% of them show up just once. The ten largest clones capture 4% to 4.5% of the sample.

The V and J ends are trimmed by 2 bases and 7 bases, leaving 9 bases between them. Reading the germline V gene (reference sequence) gives CDR1 MNHEY and CDR2 SMNVEV. The CDR3 has 13 amino acids, counting the end cysteine and phenylalanine. Only the CDR3 DNA stays, 39 bases, in frame from base 1. The study was a case-control design nested within a healthcare worker cohort in London, UK, with weekly nasopharyngeal swab PCR tests and blood sampling. Healthcare workers were recruited between 23 and 31 March 2020, during the week of the UK lockdown, and were followed weekly for up to roughly 15 weeks. This clonotype has a count of ten or more. The antigen it binds to is not known. No quality values exist for individual bases; no much larger clone is one base distant. The research as a whole found: VDJdb matching was skewed toward anti-spike CD8 responses and likely underestimated virus-specific expansions, missing private and CD4 specificities.

The origin of this receptor is an adult who was a healthcare worker with PCR-confirmed SARS-CoV-2 infection or an uninfected control (not recorded which). The receptor chain draws on TRBV27 and TRBJ1-5, with the identity of the D gene unclear. Sample: whole blood, taken at baseline. The base sequence is TGTGCCAGCAGTTTAGAACGAGAGCAGCCCCAGCATTTT. This yields the protein CASSLEREQPQHF.